Listed here are 29 T cell receptor beta chains from one sample, sequenced in a study of blood T cell repertoires in COVID-19. TCRdb's table, derived via immunoSEQ multiplex PCR, lists solely in-frame clones and lacks some. The sample gives over 200,000 clones, roughly 76% of which show up once; about 5% is in the top ten. The material sequenced was peripheral blood. The receptors come from a human donor in a cohort sampled during active COVID-19.

This chain uses TRBV27 with TRBJ1-1; 8 nucleotides match TRBD1. With 7 bases clipped from V and 1 base from J, the junction kept 8 bases outside the gene matches. Germline V lookup: CDR1 MNHEY, CDR2 SMNVEV (reference sequence). This CDR3 comprises 15 residues. The CDR3 reads CASILRGTGNTEAFF. In DNA, the CDR3 is TGTGCCAGCATCCTCAGGGGGACAGGGAACACTGAAGCTTTCTTT.

V usage is TRBV15 and J usage is TRBJ1-5; 9 bases map to TRBD1. CDR1 is LNHNV and CDR2 is YYDKDF in the germline V gene (reference sequence). V lost 0 bases to trimming and J lost 0 bases; unmatched junction nucleotides: 6. This CDR3 is 18 amino acids long. CDR3 DNA: TGTGCCACCAGCAGAGATCGGGGGACAGGGCCTAGCAATCAGCCCCAGCATTTT. Its protein product is CATSRDRGTGPSNQPQHF.

The gene calls are TRBV28 and TRBJ2-1, with no clear D. V lost 2 bases and J 5 bases, leaving 7 bases between the germline ends. Germline assignment: CDR1 MDHEN and CDR2 SYDVKM. The CDR3 runs 13 residues. CDR3 sequence reads: CASSLDWNNEQFF. In DNA, the CDR3 is TGTGCCAGCAGTTTAGACTGGAACAATGAGCAGTTCTTC.

The chain is built from TRBV21-1 and TRBJ1-2. TRBV21-1 counts as a pseudogene. CDR3 size: 11 residues. CDR3 protein: CASSNANGYTF. For the CDR3, the DNA is TGTGCCAGCAGCAATGCGAACGGCTACACCTTC.

The rearrangement uses TRBV6-1 and TRBJ2-6, with 7 bases matching TRBD1. The CDR3 length is 17 residues. The V gene's germline CDR1 is MNHNS and CDR2 SASEGT. The V segment lost 1 base and the J segment 0 bases; nucleotides outside the gene matches: 3. CDR3: CASSEGQGYSGANVLTF. The DNA of the CDR3 is TGTGCCAGCAGTGAAGGACAGGGATACTCTGGGGCCAACGTCCTGACTTTC.

This rearrangement joins TRBV5-4 to TRBJ2-2, with 9 bases lining up with TRBD1. CDR3 length: 15 amino acids. The J segment lost 7 bases and the V segment lost 0 bases, leaving 4 bases of the junction unmatched. The germline V gene encodes CDR1 SGHNT and CDR2 YYREEE (reference sequence). In DNA form, the CDR3 reads TGTGCCAGCAGCTTGGCGGGACAGGGCGGCGGGGAGCTGTTTTTT. Translated, it gives CASSLAGQGGGELFF.

The rearrangement links TRBV7-2 to TRBJ1-1; a possible D gene is TRBD1 (5 bases). The CDR3 runs to 13 residues. V lost 5 bases, J lost 4 bases, and 11 bases lay in between. The V gene's germline CDR1 is SGHTA and CDR2 FQGNSA. CDR3 loop: CASSITGVTEAFF. The CDR3 DNA reads as TGTGCCAGCAGCATAACAGGTGTCACTGAAGCTTTCTTT.

The CDR3 bases are TGTGCCACCAGTGGTGTGGGAAGGGGTGCACCCCTCCACTTT. This codes for CATSGVGRGAPLHF. The chain links TRBV24-1 to TRBJ1-6; the D gene is possibly TRBD1 (5 bases). Germline lookup yields CDR1 KGHDR and CDR2 SFDVKD. With 5 bases removed from V and 11 bases from J, the gap between germline ends came to 15 bases. This CDR3 is built from 14 residues.

The V gene is TRBV28, the J gene TRBJ2-3, with D maybe TRBD2 (5 bases). This CDR3 comprises 20 residues. Trimming took off 4 bases at V and 1 base at J, with 27 bases between the two ends. Germline V gives CDR1 MDHEN, CDR2 SYDVKM. CDR3 protein: CASSSPSVWESDLGTDTQYF. The CDR3 DNA follows: TGTGCCAGCAGTTCCCCCTCAGTGTGGGAGTCGGATTTGGGCACAGATACGCAGTATTTT.

The V call is TRBV5-4, the J call TRBJ2-7; 7 bases are a match to TRBD1. Germline CDR1 SGHNT, CDR2 YYREEE (reference sequence). V lost 2 bases to trimming and J lost 3 bases; unmatched junction nucleotides: 8. The CDR3 extends over 15 amino acids. CDR3 bases: TGTGCCAGCAGCTTTTACGGGACAGCTAGCTACGAGCAGTACTTC. This encodes CASSFYGTASYEQYF.

In this sample, this clone turned up once. This chain connects TRBV29-1 to TRBJ1-2, with 12 bases lining up with TRBD1. CDR3 length equals 15 residues. Germline V gene lookup returns CDR1 SQVTM and CDR2 ANQGSEA. After removal of 8 bases from V and 4 bases from J, the junction contained 11 bases not matched to a gene. The CDR3 DNA reads as TGCAGCACCACCGCGGGACAGGGGGCTTTCTATGGCTACACCTTC. This sequence encodes CSTTAGQGAFYGYTF.

The genes are TRBV7-2 and TRBJ1-2; D not certain. CDR3 length: 13 amino acids. V was cut by 0 bases and J by 4 bases, with 6 bases left in between. Looked up from germline, CDR1 is SGHTA and CDR2 is FQGNSA. The CDR3: CASSLARVYGYTF. The CDR3 DNA follows: TGTGCCAGCAGCTTAGCACGGGTCTATGGCTACACCTTC. Full variable domain (rest looked up from reference TRBV7-2 and TRBJ1-2): GAGVSQSPSNKVTEKGKDVELRCDPISGHTALYWYRQSLGQGLEFLIYFQGNSAPDKSGLPSDRFSAERTGGSVSTLTIQRTQQEDSAVYLCASSLARVYGYTFGSGTRLTVV.

The chain combines TRBV19 with TRBJ1-1, with D possibly matching TRBD1 (5 bases). The CDR3 has 14 amino acids. Germline V gives CDR1 LNHDA, CDR2 SQIVND (reference sequence). The V gene lost 3 bases and the J gene lost 3 bases, with 11 bases spanning the gap. CDR3 protein: CASSIPGLYTEAFF. CDR3 in DNA: TGTGCCAGTAGTATTCCAGGGTTGTACACTGAAGCTTTCTTT.

The V and J genes are TRBV28 and TRBJ1-1, with D possibly being TRBD1 (5 bases). Per the germline V gene, CDR1 is MDHEN and CDR2 is SYDVKM. The V end was cut by 10 bases, the J end by 3 bases, with 24 bases between. The CDR3 runs to 16 residues. DNA of the CDR3: TGTGCCACCAACTCCCCCCGGGGCGGGAGGTACACTGAAGCTTTCTTT. Translation: CATNSPRGGRYTEAFF.

This chain links TRBV11-1 with TRBJ2-3, with a tentative D call TRBD2 (6 bases). The V gene lost 5 bases and the J gene lost 4 bases, with 13 bases spanning the gap. Germline V gives CDR1 SGHAT, CDR2 FQDESV (reference sequence). The CDR3 runs to 14 residues. The CDR3 loop reads CASSPTGRPDTQYF. Written as DNA, the CDR3 is TGTGCCAGCAGCCCTACCGGGAGACCAGATACGCAGTATTTT.

The chain employs TRBV18 and TRBJ2-5; D not certain. The CDR3 loop spans 14 amino acids. Germline V gives CDR1 KGHSH, CDR2 LQKENI. Deletions cut 6 bases from V and 5 bases from J, with 16 bases between. Here the CDR3 reads CASSPGLPPETQYF. The CDR3 DNA is TGTGCCAGCTCTCCTGGCTTGCCCCCGGAGACCCAGTACTTC.

V is TRBV6-4 and J is TRBJ2-5; the match to TRBD2 covers 8 bases. V lost 8 bases, J lost 4 bases, and 15 bases stayed unmatched. Germline V gene sequence: CDR1 MRHNA, CDR2 SNTAGT. The CDR3 sequence is 16 residues long. The CDR3 bases are TGTGCCAGCCCGGGGGGGCAGGACAAGATGGGAGAGACCCAGTACTTC. Translating gives CASPGGQDKMGETQYF.

This rearrangement joins TRBV24-1 to TRBJ1-1, with 7 nucleotides matching TRBD1. Germline CDR1 is KGHDR and CDR2 is SFDVKD. V shed 7 bases and J 8 bases; nucleotides not matched to a gene: 3. CDR3 size: 11 residues. The CDR3 region is CATRKDREAFF. In nucleotides, the CDR3 is TGTGCCACCAGGAAGGACAGGGAAGCTTTCTTT.

This CDR3 reads CASSFRGGRHTSSGANVLTF. In DNA, the CDR3 is TGTGCCAGCAGTTTCCGAGGAGGGCGCCATACTTCCTCTGGGGCCAACGTCCTGACTTTC. The chain links TRBV28 to TRBJ2-6; weak D call: TRBD2 (6 bases). Trimming left V 3 bases short and J 0 bases short, with 21 bases between. Germline V CDR1 and CDR2: MDHEN, SYDVKM. The CDR3 is made up of 20 amino acids.

This clone has only one observation. The V gene is TRBV25-1, the J gene TRBJ1-2; possible D gene TRBD1, 6 bases. Germline V lookup: CDR1 MGHDK, CDR2 SYGVNS. V lost 10 bases and J 5 bases, leaving 26 bases between the germline ends. The CDR3 runs 16 residues. The CDR3 protein is CAINPDPGQKLYGYTF. In DNA form, the CDR3 reads TGTGCCATCAACCCCGACCCAGGACAGAAGCTATATGGCTACACCTTC.

The chain links TRBV4-1 to TRBJ2-7, with 8 bases identical to TRBD2. Germline values: CDR1 MGHRA, CDR2 YSYEKL. With V trimmed by 0 bases and J by 3 bases, 4 bases remained unmatched. The CDR3 contains 15 residues. Here the CDR3 DNA reads TGCGCCAGCAGCCAAGAGGCGGGACTAGGCTACGAGCAGTACTTC. Its protein is CASSQEAGLGYEQYF.

The V and J genes are TRBV6-1 and TRBJ2-3, with 8 nucleotides matching TRBD2. The germline V gene has CDR1 MNHNS and CDR2 SASEGT. The CDR3 is 16 amino acids. V gave up 2 bases and J gave up 0 bases; unmatched junction bases: 4. The CDR3 nucleotides are TGTGCCAGCAGTGAACGCGGGAGGTTCAGCACAGATACGCAGTATTTT. Protein product: CASSERGRFSTDTQYF.

The chain carries TRBV9 and TRBJ2-1, with 7 bases fitting TRBD1. The CDR3 sequence is 16 residues long. Per germline, CDR1 SGDLS and CDR2 YYNGEE. With V trimmed by 4 bases and J by 5 bases, 12 bases remained unmatched. Here the CDR3 DNA reads TGTGCCAGCAGCATCAAAGACAGGGAGTATGACAATGAGCAGTTCTTC. Protein: CASSIKDREYDNEQFF.

V and J are TRBV10-3 and TRBJ2-1, with TRBD2 identical over 8 bases. After removal of 5 bases from V and 2 bases from J, the junction contained 5 bases not matched to a gene. The CDR3 is made up of 15 amino acids. CDR1 and CDR2 from the germline V gene are ENHRY and SYGVKD. The CDR3: CAISLTSATYNEQFF. DNA of the CDR3: TGTGCCATCAGTTTGACTAGCGCAACCTACAATGAGCAGTTCTTC.

The CDR3 nucleotides read TGCGCCAGCAGCTTCACCGGGACAGGGGTTGGAAACACCATATATTTT. Amino acid sequence: CASSFTGTGVGNTIYF. This rearrangement joins TRBV5-1 to TRBJ1-3; the match to TRBD1 covers 10 bases. CDR3 size: 16 residues. Germline V lookup: CDR1 SGHRS, CDR2 YFSETQ. With V trimmed by 2 bases and J by 3 bases, 5 bases remained unmatched. The entire variable domain, with the rest obtained from reference TRBV5-1 and TRBJ1-3, is as follows: KAGVTQTPRYLIKTRGQQVTLSCSPISGHRSVSWYQQTPGQGLQFLFEYFSETQRNKGNFPGRFSGRQFSNSRSEMNVSTLELGDSALYLCASSFTGTGVGNTIYFGEGSWLTVV.

This chain uses TRBV27 with TRBJ1-6, with 7 nucleotides matching TRBD1. Germline-derived CDR1 and CDR2 are MNHEY and SMNVEV (reference sequence). Losses at the gene ends were 6 bases for V and 7 bases for J; bases not matched to a gene: 9. This CDR3 is 15 amino acids long. The CDR3 DNA is TGTGCCAGCAGGACTCAACAGGGGTGGAATTCACCCCTCCACTTT. It yields the protein CASRTQQGWNSPLHF.

This chain uses TRBV27 with TRBJ2-1; 8 nucleotides match TRBD1. This CDR3 is 16 amino acids long. Germline-derived CDR1 and CDR2 are MNHEY and SMNVEV (reference sequence). J was trimmed by 6 bases and V by 5 bases; bases with no gene match: 12. The CDR3 DNA is TGTGCCAGCAGTCTCCTCCAGGGGGCCATTGGCAATGAGCAGTTCTTC. This encodes CASSLLQGAIGNEQFF.

The V call is TRBV10-3, the J call TRBJ1-1, with 9 bases fitting TRBD1. The length of the CDR3 is 15 residues. Trimming cost V 2 bases and J 4 bases; bases outside gene matches: 5. CDR1 is ENHRY and CDR2 is SYGVKD in the germline V gene. CDR3 protein: CAISEPTGGATEAFF. The CDR3 DNA reads as TGTGCCATCAGTGAGCCGACAGGGGGAGCCACTGAAGCTTTCTTT.

The V and J genes are TRBV11-1 and TRBJ2-7, with TRBD2 identical over 11 bases. Per the germline V gene, CDR1 is SGHAT and CDR2 is FQDESV (reference sequence). This CDR3 contains 15 residues. After removal of 3 bases from V and 2 bases from J, the junction contained 3 bases not matched to a gene. The CDR3 DNA reads TGTGCCAGCAGCTTTTTGACTAGCGGGACCTACGAGCAGTACTTC. This gives the protein CASSFLTSGTYEQYF.